The 21 T cell receptor beta chains in this list originate from one sample, sequenced in a study of T cell responses to AZD1222 COVID-19 vaccine. Only in-frame clones appear in the TCRdb table, and some are missing; sequencing was by immunoSEQ multiplex PCR. The table includes about 150,000 clones, less than 95% detected once. The specimen comprised peripheral blood, sampled on day 0 of AZD1222 vaccination. These receptors came from an adult in good health.

The chain uses TRBV5-1 and TRBJ1-5; TRBD1 matches at 11 bases. CDR1 and CDR2 from the germline V gene are SGHRS and YFSETQ. J lost 6 bases, V lost 4 bases, and 9 bases had no gene match. The CDR3 loop spans 16 amino acids. The CDR3 nucleotides are TGCGCCAGCAGCCTTTGGGGACAGGGGGTCGGTCAGCCCCAGCATTTT. Encoded protein: CASSLWGQGVGQPQHF.

The chain links TRBV5-6 to TRBJ1-2, with D unresolved. Trimming pared 4 bases from V and 6 bases from J, leaving 16 bases between. The germline gives CDR1 SGHDT, CDR2 YYEEEE. The CDR3 runs to 14 residues. The CDR3 loop is CASSPPAGRHGYTF. The CDR3 nucleotides are TGTGCCAGCAGCCCCCCGGCGGGTAGGCATGGCTACACCTTC.

This clone was found many times. This chain's CDR3 is CSAGGGGGSGNTIYF. CDR3 nucleotide sequence: TGCAGCGCCGGAGGTGGAGGCGGCTCTGGAAACACCATATATTTT. This chain connects TRBV29-1 to TRBJ1-3, with D unresolved. Trimming pared 7 bases from V and 0 bases from J, leaving 16 bases between. CDR1 SQVTM and CDR2 ANQGSEA come from the germline V gene. CDR3 length equals 15 residues.

DNA of the CDR3: TGTGCCAGCAGTCCAGGGGGTAACACTGAAGCTTTCTTT. This codes for CASSPGGNTEAFF. The chain joins TRBV27 to TRBJ1-1, with 7 bases fitting TRBD1. This CDR3 has 13 amino acids. The J segment lost 2 bases and the V segment lost 5 bases, leaving 2 bases of the junction unmatched. CDR1 MNHEY and CDR2 SMNVEV come from the germline V gene (reference sequence).

V is TRBV28 and J is TRBJ1-1, with 7 bases lining up with TRBD1. The ends lost 4 bases at V and 0 bases at J; junction bases unmatched: 14. Germline-derived CDR1 and CDR2 are MDHEN and SYDVKM. CDR3 size: 18 residues. This chain's CDR3 is CASSSLGQDGLMNTEAFF. The CDR3 DNA reads TGTGCCAGCAGTTCCCTCGGACAGGACGGTCTCATGAACACTGAAGCTTTCTTT.

The chain uses TRBV25-1 and TRBJ2-5; 10 nucleotides match TRBD2. In germline, CDR1 is MGHDK, CDR2 SYGVNS. CDR3 length equals 17 residues. V was pared by 4 bases and J by 5 bases, with 13 bases of the junction left unmatched. The CDR3 loop is CASSGEVAGGLGETQYF. The CDR3 nucleotides read TGTGCCAGCAGTGGGGAGGTAGCGGGGGGCCTGGGGGAGACCCAGTACTTC.

The V gene is TRBV5-1, the J gene TRBJ1-2; D perhaps matches TRBD1 (6 bases). V was trimmed by 0 bases and J by 8 bases, leaving 11 bases between them. This CDR3 contains 13 residues. Germline V gene data show CDR1 as SGHRS and CDR2 as YFSETQ. The CDR3 is CASSLGGGEGYTF. DNA of the CDR3: TGCGCCAGCAGCTTGGGAGGGGGTGAAGGCTACACCTTC.

This chain links TRBV6-4 with TRBJ1-6; 9 positions match TRBD1. V shed 0 bases and J 6 bases; nucleotides not matched to a gene: 0. This CDR3 spans 15 amino acids. CDR1 is MRHNA and CDR2 is SNTAGT in the germline V gene. The CDR3 is CASSDSTGGNSPLHF. The CDR3 nucleotides read TGTGCCAGCAGTGACTCGACAGGGGGTAATTCACCCCTCCACTTT.

The chain is built from TRBV6-2 or TRBV6-3 and TRBJ1-1, with TRBD1 identical over 8 bases. J lost 0 bases, V lost 6 bases, and 9 bases had no gene match. This CDR3 spans 16 amino acids. The germline gives CDR1 MNHEY, CDR2 SVGEGT. As DNA, the CDR3 is TGTGCCAGCAGCTTCGACAGGGGAAATATGAACACTGAAGCTTTCTTT. It yields the protein CASSFDRGNMNTEAFF.

This clone was recorded only once. The gene calls are TRBV7-8 and TRBJ1-2; TRBD1 aligns across 11 bases. The CDR3 extends over 14 amino acids. The junction had 1 base not matched to a gene; V was cut back by 4 bases and J by 3 bases. Germline V CDR1 and CDR2: SGHVS, FQNEAQ. The CDR3 DNA reads TGTGCCAGCAGCTGGGGACAGGGGGACTATGGCTACACCTTC. This codes for CASSWGQGDYGYTF. The whole variable domain, remainder taken from reference TRBV7-8 and TRBJ1-2, is GAGVSQSPRYKVAKRGQDVALRCDPISGHVSLFWYQQALGQGPEFLTYFQNEAQLDKSGLPSDRFFAERPEGSVSTLKIQRTQQEDSAVYLCASSWGQGDYGYTFGSGTRLTVV.

The chain joins TRBV24-1 to TRBJ2-5; D is undetermined. Per germline, CDR1 KGHDR and CDR2 SFDVKD. Trimming removed 6 bases from V and 5 bases from J, with 15 bases in between. This CDR3 is built from 14 residues. The DNA for the CDR3 is TGTGCCACCAGTCACGCCCGACTCGGGGAGACCCAGTACTTC. This gives the protein CATSHARLGETQYF.

The gene calls are TRBV28 and TRBJ2-7, with TRBD1 as a possible D gene (5 bases). CDR1 is MDHEN and CDR2 is SYDVKM in the germline V gene. V lost 6 bases to trimming and J lost 3 bases, with 18 bases between them. This CDR3 spans 15 amino acids. The CDR3 protein is CASSPGQGPHYEQYF. The DNA for the CDR3 is TGTGCCAGCAGCCCCGGCCAGGGCCCGCACTACGAGCAGTACTTC.

In nucleotides, the CDR3 is TGTGCCAGTAGGGGAGTTTCAGGCTACACCTTC. It translates to CASRGVSGYTF. The rearrangement uses TRBV19 and TRBJ1-2; D not resolved. V lost 6 bases and J 8 bases, leaving 10 bases between the germline ends. The CDR3 loop spans 11 amino acids. Germline values: CDR1 LNHDA, CDR2 SQIVND (reference sequence).

This chain connects TRBV6-6 to TRBJ2-3; no reliable D call. Trimming shortened V by 7 bases and J by 6 bases, and 20 bases separated the two germline ends. CDR1 and CDR2 from the germline V gene are MNHNY and SVGAGI (reference sequence). The CDR3 has 15 amino acids. Written as DNA, the CDR3 is TGTGCCAGCACCGAACGTGTAGTTCTCCACGATACGCAGTATTTT. Translation gives CASTERVVLHDTQYF.

The chain is built from TRBV5-1 and TRBJ1-1, with a tentative D call TRBD1 (6 bases). The germline CDR1 and CDR2 sequences are SGHRS and YFSETQ. The CDR3 consists of 16 residues. The V gene lost 0 bases and the J gene lost 1 base, with 13 bases spanning the gap. CDR3 sequence (DNA): TGCGCCAGCAGCTTGGAGGGGGACCCAAGGAACACTGAAGCTTTCTTT. Protein product: CASSLEGDPRNTEAFF.

The V call is TRBV14, the J call TRBJ1-1; D is perhaps TRBD1 (6 bases). The V end was cut by 3 bases, the J end by 1 base, with 6 bases between. Per the germline V gene, CDR1 is SGHDN and CDR2 is FVKESK. This CDR3 spans 13 amino acids. The CDR3 reads CASSQGQNTEAFF. CDR3 DNA sequence: TGTGCCAGCAGCCAGGGACAGAACACTGAAGCTTTCTTT.

CDR3 protein: CASSFQLENTEAFF. CDR3 DNA sequence: TGTGCCAGCAGCTTCCAACTCGAGAACACTGAAGCTTTCTTT. V is TRBV11-2 and J is TRBJ1-1; D is uncertain. Germline V lookup: CDR1 SGHAT, CDR2 FQNNGV. Trimming stripped 3 bases from V and 1 base from J, with 9 bases between. This CDR3 spans 14 amino acids.

The genes are TRBV5-6 and TRBJ1-2, with D tentatively TRBD1 (6 bases). The CDR3 extends over 13 amino acids. Germline CDR1 and CDR2: SGHDT and YYEEEE. The V and J ends lost 1 base and 8 bases respectively, with 12 bases between them. The CDR3 DNA follows: TGTGCCAGCAGCTTGTACAGGGTACGGGGCTACACCTTC. It codes for CASSLYRVRGYTF.

CDR3 coding DNA: TGTGCCAGCAGTTTGCCGTCGAATTCACCCCTCCACTTT. Residues: CASSLPSNSPLHF. The V and J genes are TRBV28 and TRBJ1-6; D call uncertain. Germline V gene data show CDR1 as MDHEN and CDR2 as SYDVKM. This CDR3 spans 13 amino acids. Between the trimmed V and J ends, which lost 3 bases and 7 bases, there was a span of 7 bases.

This CDR3 reads CASSQDLPGYEQYF. CDR3 bases: TGCGCCAGCAGCCAAGATCTTCCGGGCTACGAGCAGTACTTC. V usage is TRBV4-3 and J usage is TRBJ2-7; D is undetermined. Deletions cut 0 bases from V and 3 bases from J, with 9 bases between. The CDR3 runs to 14 residues. Germline loops: CDR1 LGHNA, CDR2 YSLEER.

V gene TRBV2 combines with J gene TRBJ1-2; TRBD1 agrees at 10 bases. The CDR3 consists of 16 residues. J lost 3 bases, V lost 4 bases, and 8 bases had no gene match. Germline V gene lookup returns CDR1 SNHLY and CDR2 FYNNEI. The CDR3 loop reads CASSVETGGTYYGYTF. The CDR3, as DNA: TGTGCCAGCAGTGTCGAGACAGGGGGCACGTACTATGGCTACACCTTC.